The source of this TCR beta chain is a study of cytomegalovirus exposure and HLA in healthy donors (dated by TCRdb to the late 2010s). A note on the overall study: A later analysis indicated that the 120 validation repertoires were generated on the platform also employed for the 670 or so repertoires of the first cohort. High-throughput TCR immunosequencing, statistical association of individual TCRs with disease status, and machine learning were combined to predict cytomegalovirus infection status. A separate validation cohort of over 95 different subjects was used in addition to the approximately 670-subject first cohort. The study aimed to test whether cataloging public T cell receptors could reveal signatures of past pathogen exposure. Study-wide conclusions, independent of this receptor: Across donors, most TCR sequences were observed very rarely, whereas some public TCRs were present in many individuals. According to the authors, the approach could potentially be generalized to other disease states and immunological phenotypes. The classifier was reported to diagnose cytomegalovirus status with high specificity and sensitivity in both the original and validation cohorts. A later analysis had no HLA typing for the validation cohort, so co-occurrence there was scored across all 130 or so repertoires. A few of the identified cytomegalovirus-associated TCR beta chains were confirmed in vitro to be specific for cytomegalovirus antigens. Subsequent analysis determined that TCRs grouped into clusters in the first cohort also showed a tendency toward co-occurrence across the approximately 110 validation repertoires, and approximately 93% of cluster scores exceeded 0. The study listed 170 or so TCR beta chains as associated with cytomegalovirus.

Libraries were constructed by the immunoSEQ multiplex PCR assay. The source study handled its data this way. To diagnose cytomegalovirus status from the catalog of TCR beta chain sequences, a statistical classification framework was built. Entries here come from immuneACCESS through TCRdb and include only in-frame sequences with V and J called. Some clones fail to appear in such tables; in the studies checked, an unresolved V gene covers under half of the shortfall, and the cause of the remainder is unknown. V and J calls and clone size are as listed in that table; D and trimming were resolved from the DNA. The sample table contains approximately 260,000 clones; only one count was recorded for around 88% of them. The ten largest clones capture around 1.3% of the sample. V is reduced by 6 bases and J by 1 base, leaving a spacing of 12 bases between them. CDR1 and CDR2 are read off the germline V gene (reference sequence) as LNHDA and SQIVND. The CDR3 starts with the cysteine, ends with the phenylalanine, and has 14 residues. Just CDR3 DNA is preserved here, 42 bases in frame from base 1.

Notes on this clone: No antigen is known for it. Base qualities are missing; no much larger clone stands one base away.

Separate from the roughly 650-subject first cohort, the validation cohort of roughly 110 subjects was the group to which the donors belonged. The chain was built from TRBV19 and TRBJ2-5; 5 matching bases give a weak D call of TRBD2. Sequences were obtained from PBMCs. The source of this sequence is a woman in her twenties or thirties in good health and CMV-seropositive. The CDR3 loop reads CASRLRAAQETQYF. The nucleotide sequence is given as TGTGCCAGTAGACTCCGAGCGGCCCAAGAGACCCAGTACTTC.